The 7 T cell receptor beta chains below were found in one sample sequenced in a study of cytomegalovirus exposure and HLA in healthy donors (dated by TCRdb to the late 2010s). The protocol used for the library was the immunoSEQ multiplex PCR assay. For the multiplex PCR, a mixture combining 60 forward primers for TCR Vbeta segments and 13 reverse primers for TCR Jbeta segments was used. The table was pulled from immuneACCESS by TCRdb, which kept in-frame rearrangements only. Such tables lose some clones; where checked, under half of the loss comes from unresolved V genes, and the rest has no known cause. The sample table records 75,000 to 100,000 clones; roughly four fifths of these occur just once. In total, the top ten clones hold under 0.75% of the sample. Input material: PBMCs. Source of these receptors: a man between 25 and 39 years old in good health and CMV-seronegative.

The V call is TRBV7-2, the J call TRBJ1-1; TRBD1 is a possible D gene (6 bases). V lost 1 base, J lost 4 bases, and 16 bases lay in between. This CDR3 has 16 amino acids. In germline, CDR1 is SGHTA, CDR2 FQGNSA. DNA for the CDR3: TGTGCCAGCAGCTTAGTGACAGGAGGATTAGGCACTGAAGCTTTCTTT. Translating it yields CASSLVTGGLGTEAFF.

The rearrangement links TRBV6-5 to TRBJ1-3; a possible D gene is TRBD1 (5 bases). The CDR3 length is 15 residues. Trimming took off 0 bases at V and 2 bases at J, with 8 bases between the two ends. Germline V gene sequence: CDR1 MNHEY, CDR2 SVGAGI. Here the CDR3 reads CASSYSRGTGNTIYF. DNA of the CDR3: TGTGCCAGCAGTTACTCTAGGGGAACTGGAAACACCATATATTTT.

This clone was seen just once. J is TRBJ1-2 and V is TRBV19; 8 bases agree with TRBD1. After removal of 6 bases from V and 1 base from J, the junction contained 4 bases not matched to a gene. Per germline, CDR1 LNHDA and CDR2 SQIVND (reference sequence). This CDR3 region has 14 residues. In DNA form, the CDR3 reads TGTGCCAGTAGGCAGGGGGCGGGTAACTATGGCTACACCTTC. Amino acids: CASRQGAGNYGYTF.

The J gene is TRBJ2-5, the V gene TRBV7-7, with TRBD2 matching over 9 bases. The CDR3 runs to 15 residues. Germline V gives CDR1 SSHAT, CDR2 FNYEAQ (reference sequence). Trimming removed 3 bases from V and 2 bases from J; junction bases left unmatched: 4. CDR3 nucleotide sequence: TGTGCCAGCAGCTTTGCTAGCGGGGCTCAAGAGACCCAGTACTTC. It codes for CASSFASGAQETQYF.

This chain joins TRBV7-6 and TRBJ1-1; TRBD1 matches 7 bases. This CDR3 contains 13 residues. The germline CDR1 and CDR2 sequences are SGHVS and FNYEAQ. With 5 bases clipped from V and 8 bases from J, the junction kept 8 bases outside the gene matches. The CDR3 region is CASSATWTGEAFF. Written as DNA, the CDR3 is TGTGCCAGCAGCGCTACATGGACAGGAGAAGCTTTCTTT.

This chain uses TRBV27 with TRBJ1-5, with 8 bases that match TRBD1. With V trimmed by 5 bases and J by 2 bases, 8 bases remained unmatched. This CDR3 comprises 16 residues. Germline values: CDR1 MNHEY, CDR2 SMNVEV (reference sequence). The CDR3 loop is CASSPRGRGGNQPQHF. The CDR3 region has the DNA TGTGCCAGCAGTCCCAGGGGGCGCGGCGGCAATCAGCCCCAGCATTTT.

The gene calls are TRBV18 and TRBJ1-5; 8 bases align to TRBD1. V lost 2 bases and J lost 7; bases outside the gene matches: 7. CDR1 KGHSH and CDR2 LQKENI come from the germline V gene. This CDR3 has 15 residues. CDR3 sequence reads: CASSPNRGGGQPQHF. DNA for the CDR3: TGTGCCAGCTCACCAAACAGGGGGGGAGGACAGCCCCAGCATTTT.